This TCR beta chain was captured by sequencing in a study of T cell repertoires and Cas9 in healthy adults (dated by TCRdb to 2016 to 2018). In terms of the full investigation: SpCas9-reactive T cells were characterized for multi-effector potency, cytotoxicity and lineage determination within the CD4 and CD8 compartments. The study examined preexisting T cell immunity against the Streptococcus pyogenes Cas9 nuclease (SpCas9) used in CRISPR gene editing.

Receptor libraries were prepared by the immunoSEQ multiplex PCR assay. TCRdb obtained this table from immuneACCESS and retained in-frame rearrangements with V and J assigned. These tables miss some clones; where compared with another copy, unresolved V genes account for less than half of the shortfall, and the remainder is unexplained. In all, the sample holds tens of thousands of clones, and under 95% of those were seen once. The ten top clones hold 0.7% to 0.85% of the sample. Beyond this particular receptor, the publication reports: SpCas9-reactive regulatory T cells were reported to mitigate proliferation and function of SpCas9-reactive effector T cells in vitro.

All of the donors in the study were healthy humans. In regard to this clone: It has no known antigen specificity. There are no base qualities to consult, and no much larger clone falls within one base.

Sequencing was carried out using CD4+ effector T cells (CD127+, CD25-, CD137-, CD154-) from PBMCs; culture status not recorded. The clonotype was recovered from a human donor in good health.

The nucleotide sequence reads TGTGCCAGCAGCGCGAATGAGTTGGGACATAATTCACCCCTCCACTTT. The encoded protein is CASSANELGHNSPLHF. The chain links TRBV7-9 with TRBJ1-6; a tentative D match to TRBD1 spans 5 bases. Based on the germline V gene (reference sequence), the CDR1 and CDR2 sequences are SEHNR and FQNEAQ. Reading from cysteine to phenylalanine, the CDR3 counts 16 amino acids. Only the CDR3 DNA is retained, 48 bases long and in frame from the first base. The germline ends are 16 bases apart after V is trimmed by 5 bases and J by 5 bases.